Listed here are 30 T cell receptor beta chains from one sample, sequenced in a study of T-cell memory formation after mild COVID-19. TCRdb reprocessed the 5' RACE reads with MiXCR, giving one entry per CDR3 protein. The sample yields roughly 130,000 distinct CDR3 sequences, 16% seen once. Sequenced input: PBMCs or a T cell subset sorted from them (not recorded which). Every receptor here comes from an adult woman who had mild COVID-19 (a few samples of this study predate the infection). Cell type and time point are not known.

This clonotype was counted a few times. The chain links TRBV9 to TRBJ2-7, with TRBD2 identical over 8 bases. With V trimmed by 4 bases and J by 4 bases, 13 bases remained unmatched. Per germline, CDR1 SGDLS and CDR2 YYNGEE. This CDR3 has 16 amino acids. The CDR3 reads CASSSVAGTRRYEQYF. The CDR3 nucleotides are TGTGCCAGCAGCTCAGTTGCCGGGACTAGGAGGTACGAGCAGTACTTC.

V is TRBV7-9 and J is TRBJ2-7, with D uncertain. The CDR3 extends over 14 amino acids. Trimming took 5 bases from V and 4 from J, leaving 15 bases between them. Per the germline V gene, CDR1 is SEHNR and CDR2 is FQNEAQ (reference sequence). CDR3 protein: CASSPPGRLYEQYF. CDR3 nucleotides: TGTGCCAGCAGCCCCCCGGGTCGGCTTTACGAGCAGTACTTC.

The sample holds one count of this clonotype. The V and J genes are TRBV29-1 and TRBJ2-1; TRBD2 agrees at 9 bases. With 7 bases clipped from V and 3 bases from J, the junction kept 7 bases outside the gene matches. This CDR3 comprises 14 residues. Germline V gene sequence: CDR1 SQVTM, CDR2 ANQGSEA. CDR3 coding DNA: TGCAGCGCTCGAGCGGGAGGAGGCTACAATGAGCAGTTCTTC. Encoded protein: CSARAGGGYNEQFF.

This clonotype was detected only a few times. The rearrangement links TRBV19 to TRBJ1-6; no firm D call. The CDR3 length is 15 residues. V was cut by 1 base and J by 5 bases, with 9 bases left in between. From germline, CDR1 is LNHDA and CDR2 SQIVND (reference sequence). In DNA, the CDR3 is TGTGCCAGTAGTATAGGTAGCAGACATAATTCACCCCTCCACTTT. Protein: CASSIGSRHNSPLHF.

This clonotype has a handful of counts. The gene calls are TRBV27 and TRBJ1-2, with 7 bases lining up with TRBD1. The CDR3 is 16 residues long. Germline CDR1 is MNHEY and CDR2 is SMNVEV (reference sequence). V was clipped by 5 bases and J by 4 bases; unmatched bases: 13. This CDR3 is CASSTPGQVEIYGYTF. The CDR3 nucleotides are TGTGCCAGCAGTACCCCCGGACAGGTGGAAATCTATGGCTACACCTTC.

This clonotype showed up just a few times. This chain connects TRBV11-3 to TRBJ2-5; D tentatively fits TRBD1 or TRBD2 (6 bases each). The germline V gene encodes CDR1 SGHNT and CDR2 YENEEA. Trimming pared 1 base from V and 3 bases from J, leaving 15 bases between. The CDR3 totals 16 residues. CDR3 sequence (DNA): TGTGCCAGCAGCTTAGGTGCGGGGAGACAGGAAGAGACCCAGTACTTC. Protein sequence: CASSLGAGRQEETQYF.

This sequence joins TRBV3-1 and TRBJ1-4; no definite D call. Between the trimmed V and J ends, which lost 3 bases and 8 bases, there was a span of 7 bases. The germline CDR1 and CDR2 sequences are LGHDT and YNNKEL (reference sequence). This CDR3 contains 12 residues. CDR3 bases: TGTGCCAGCAGCCAGTCGCGGGAAAAACTGTTTTTT. It is translated as CASSQSREKLFF.

The J gene is TRBJ2-1, the V gene TRBV11-1, with 7 nucleotides matching TRBD2. Germline trimming cut 3 bases from V and 7 bases from J; bases unmatched to any gene: 12. Germline V gives CDR1 SGHAT, CDR2 FQDESV (reference sequence). The CDR3 spans 16 residues. The CDR3: CASSFLSGTSGNEQFF. Written as DNA, the CDR3 is TGTGCCAGCAGCTTCCTCAGCGGGACCTCGGGGAATGAGCAGTTCTTC.

This clonotype appeared once. The CDR3 region is CASSLLSGANNEQFF. The CDR3 coding sequence is TGTGCCAGCAGCTTGTTGTCCGGGGCTAACAATGAGCAGTTCTTC. V gene TRBV5-5 combines with J gene TRBJ2-1; D assignment may be TRBD1 or TRBD2 (5 bases each). The CDR3 runs to 15 residues. The V gene's germline CDR1 is SGHKS and CDR2 YYEKEE (reference sequence). The V gene lost 1 base and the J gene lost 5 bases, with 13 bases spanning the gap.

This clonotype has only a few counts. The V call is TRBV9, the J call TRBJ2-1; perhaps TRBD1 as D (5 bases). The ends were cut back, 3 bases at V and 2 bases at J, with 12 bases in the middle. Germline CDR1 SGDLS, CDR2 YYNGEE. The CDR3 runs 15 residues. The CDR3 region is CASSETAGPYNEQFF. CDR3 in DNA: TGTGCCAGCAGCGAAACAGCAGGGCCCTACAATGAGCAGTTCTTC. Using reference TRBV9 and TRBJ2-1 for the parts outside the CDR3, the full variable domain is DSGVTQTPKHLITATGQRVTLRCSPRSGDLSVYWYQQSLDQGLQFLIQYYNGEERAKGNILERFSAQQFPDLHSELNLSSLELGDSALYFCASSETAGPYNEQFFGPGTRLTVL.

In this sample, this clonotype turned up a few times. V usage is TRBV7-6 and J usage is TRBJ1-1; D is unclear. The CDR3 covers 13 residues. CDR1 is SGHVS, CDR2 FNYEAQ, per germline. V dropped 1 base and J dropped 5 bases, with 8 bases sitting between them. Written as DNA, the CDR3 is TGTGCCAGCAGCTTAGGGGGAACTACTGAAGCTTTCTTT. Encoded protein: CASSLGGTTEAFF.

This clonotype showed up just a few times. The chain couples TRBV7-2 to TRBJ2-3, with TRBD1 matching 9 bases. This CDR3 has 19 residues. Trimming at V came to 1 base and at J to 0 bases, leaving 11 bases not matched to a gene. In germline, CDR1 is SGHTA, CDR2 FQGNSA. The CDR3 coding sequence is TGTGCCAGCAGCTTAGGTACAGGGGGCCCTACCCCTAGCACAGATACGCAGTATTTT. As protein: CASSLGTGGPTPSTDTQYF.

The chain links TRBV9 to TRBJ2-3; 9 bases map to TRBD1. From germline, CDR1 is SGDLS and CDR2 YYNGEE. V shed 4 bases and J 2 bases; nucleotides not matched to a gene: 8. The CDR3 sequence is 16 residues long. CDR3 coding DNA: TGTGCCAGCAGCCCATACGGGACAGGGAACACAGATACGCAGTATTTT. It yields the protein CASSPYGTGNTDTQYF.

This clonotype was seen more than once but under ten times. The chain couples TRBV9 to TRBJ2-7, with a weak D call TRBD2 (5 bases). V gave up 4 bases and J gave up 0 bases, with 14 bases separating them. Germline V gene data show CDR1 as SGDLS and CDR2 as YYNGEE. There are 15 residues in the CDR3. CDR3 DNA sequence: TGTGCCAGCAGCCCCACCGGGATCAGCTCCTACGAGCAGTACTTC. Protein: CASSPTGISSYEQYF.

The chain couples TRBV4-1 to TRBJ2-7, with 12 bases lining up with TRBD1. CDR3 size: 15 residues. Per germline, CDR1 MGHRA and CDR2 YSYEKL. With 6 bases clipped from V and 2 bases from J, the junction kept 5 bases outside the gene matches. Here the CDR3 DNA reads TGCGCCAGCAGTGCCGGGACAGGGGGCACCTACGAGCAGTACTTC. It specifies CASSAGTGGTYEQYF.

This clonotype showed up just a few times. The rearrangement joins TRBV11-2 to TRBJ2-1; no definite D call. CDR1 and CDR2 (germline): SGHAT, FQNNGV. The CDR3 is 15 residues long. Trimming took off 0 bases at V and 7 bases at J, with 13 bases between the two ends. The CDR3 spells CASSLDAQPVNEQFF. CDR3 in DNA: TGTGCCAGCAGCTTAGACGCTCAACCCGTTAATGAGCAGTTCTTC.

This chain links TRBV4-2 with TRBJ1-6; TRBD1 might be the D (5 bases). The CDR3 is made up of 14 amino acids. Trimming cost V 3 bases and J 7 bases, with 10 bases left between them. Germline CDR1 and CDR2: LGHNA and YNFKEQ. As DNA, the CDR3 is TGTGCCAGCAGCCACGGGACGGGGAATTCACCCCTCCACTTT. It yields the protein CASSHGTGNSPLHF.

The gene calls are TRBV20-1 and TRBJ2-1; 8 bases fit TRBD1. This CDR3 contains 14 residues. Germline V gene data show CDR1 as DFQATT and CDR2 as SNEGSKA (reference sequence). The V and J ends lost 5 bases and 7 bases, in that order; junction bases with no gene match: 10. Here the CDR3 reads CSARYETGVNEQFF. CDR3 nucleotides: TGCAGTGCTCGCTACGAGACAGGGGTAAATGAGCAGTTCTTC.

This clonotype was detected only a few times. V is TRBV7-2 and J is TRBJ1-2, with D possibly TRBD1 on 6 matching bases. The CDR3 runs 14 residues. V was cut by 1 base and J by 8 bases, with 14 bases left in between. Germline CDR1 and CDR2: SGHTA and FQGNSA. CDR3 sequence: CASSLVEGGDGYTF. CDR3 coding DNA: TGTGCCAGCAGCTTAGTTGAAGGGGGGGACGGCTACACCTTC. Full variable domain (outside the CDR3, taken from reference TRBV7-2 and TRBJ1-2): GAGVSQSPSNKVTEKGKDVELRCDPISGHTALYWYRQSLGQGLEFLIYFQGNSAPDKSGLPSDRFSAERTGGSVSTLTIQRTQQEDSAVYLCASSLVEGGDGYTFGSGTRLTVV.

The rearrangement links TRBV30 to TRBJ2-3; D gene unclear. The V end lost 2 bases, the J end lost 0 bases, and 9 bases lay between the germline ends. The length of the CDR3 is 14 residues. CDR1 GTSNPN and CDR2 SVGIG come from the germline V gene (reference sequence). The CDR3 DNA sequence: TGTGCCTGGAGTCTTGCTGCAAGCACAGATACGCAGTATTTT. Amino acids: CAWSLAASTDTQYF.

The chain combines TRBV28 with TRBJ2-7, with TRBD1 identical over 9 bases. Germline values: CDR1 MDHEN, CDR2 SYDVKM. V gave up 7 bases and J gave up 7 bases; unmatched junction bases: 11. The CDR3 length is 14 residues. The CDR3, as DNA: TGTGCCAGCATCGGGACAGGGACAACGGGGGAGCAGTACTTC. Translating gives CASIGTGTTGEQYF. Looking up the rest from reference TRBV28 and TRBJ2-7 gives the full variable domain: DVKVTQSSRYLVKRTGEKVFLECVQDMDHENMFWYRQDPGLGLRLIYFSYDVKMKEKGDIPEGYSVSREKKERFSLILESASTNQTSMYLCASIGTGTTGEQYFGPGTRLTVT.

This clonotype has more than one count but fewer than ten. The chain couples TRBV7-2 to TRBJ2-5; TRBD2 might be the D (5 bases). The V end was cut by 3 bases, the J end by 0 bases, with 8 bases between. The CDR3 has 14 amino acids. Germline V gene sequence: CDR1 SGHTA, CDR2 FQGNSA. The CDR3 DNA reads TGTGCCAGCAGCTTCGCAGCGGACCAAGAGACCCAGTACTTC. Its protein product is CASSFAADQETQYF.

The chain carries TRBV6-2 or TRBV6-3 and TRBJ2-2; 8 positions match TRBD1. Germline lookup yields CDR1 MNHEY and CDR2 SVGEGT. Unmatched junction bases numbered 8, after V lost 5 bases and J lost 6 bases. CDR3 size: 15 residues. This CDR3 is CASSHLQGAAGELFF. CDR3 nucleotide sequence: TGTGCCAGCAGTCATCTCCAGGGGGCCGCCGGGGAGCTGTTTTTT.

This rearrangement joins TRBV3-1 to TRBJ2-7; a possible D gene is TRBD2 (6 bases). Germline V CDR1 and CDR2: LGHDT, YNNKEL (reference sequence). V was pared by 6 bases and J by 1 base, with 22 bases between. This CDR3 spans 17 amino acids. The CDR3 DNA reads as TGTGCCAGCAGGGCCGGCGGGAACAGGCAGGTGTCCTACGAGCAGTACTTC. Translated, it gives CASRAGGNRQVSYEQYF.

The rearrangement links TRBV5-1 to TRBJ2-5, with 11 bases that match TRBD2. The length of the CDR3 is 17 residues. The J segment lost 5 bases and the V segment lost 3 bases, leaving 12 bases of the junction unmatched. Per the germline V gene, CDR1 is SGHRS and CDR2 is YFSETQ. The CDR3 reads CASSSLSSGGPGETQYF. CDR3 nucleotide sequence: TGCGCCAGCAGCTCCCTATCTAGCGGGGGGCCCGGGGAGACCCAGTACTTC.

This clonotype was observed a handful of times. V and J are TRBV2 and TRBJ2-1; D is perhaps TRBD1 (5 bases). The ends were cut back, 3 bases at V and 9 bases at J, with 9 bases in the middle. The germline V gene has CDR1 SNHLY and CDR2 FYNNEI. This CDR3 region has 12 residues. The CDR3 region is CASSDKGIEQFF. CDR3 nucleotides: TGTGCCAGCAGTGATAAGGGGATTGAGCAGTTCTTC.

The chain links TRBV6-6 to TRBJ2-3; D possibly corresponds to TRBD1 (5 bases). This CDR3 has 14 residues. CDR1 and CDR2 (germline): MNHNY, SVGAGI (reference sequence). Deletions cut 6 bases from V and 0 bases from J, with 10 bases between. The CDR3: CASRLQGSTDTQYF. The CDR3 bases are TGTGCCAGCAGATTGCAGGGTAGCACAGATACGCAGTATTTT.

V gene TRBV6-1 combines with J gene TRBJ2-7; no clear D. V was cut by 2 bases and J by 3 bases, with 17 bases left in between. Germline loops: CDR1 MNHNS, CDR2 SASEGT. The CDR3 is 16 residues long. CDR3 sequence (DNA): TGTGCCAGCAGTGAAATCTTGGCCGGTCAGCACTACGAGCAGTACTTC. As protein: CASSEILAGQHYEQYF.

The chain carries TRBV6-5 and TRBJ2-1, with D tentatively TRBD2 (7 bases). Trimming removed 1 base from V and 7 bases from J, with 11 bases in between. The CDR3 spans 14 residues. The germline CDR1 and CDR2 sequences are MNHEY and SVGAGI. The CDR3 DNA reads as TGTGCCAGCAGTTACTGGGGGGGGGCAAATGAGCAGTTCTTC. Translating it yields CASSYWGGANEQFF.

In this sample, this clonotype turned up a few times. The chain has TRBV24-1 and TRBJ2-5; D might be TRBD1 or TRBD2, each matching 5 bases. Germline V CDR1 and CDR2: KGHDR, SFDVKD. Between the trimmed V and J ends, which lost 4 bases and 5 bases, there was a span of 19 bases. This CDR3 has 16 residues. CDR3 loop: CATSESPGPARETQYF. DNA of the CDR3: TGTGCCACCAGTGAATCTCCGGGGCCCGCCCGGGAGACCCAGTACTTC.